Presented here are 28 T cell receptor beta chains from one specimen sequenced in a study of vaccination and CD4 T cells after COVID-19. With the Oncomine TCR Beta short-read assay, DNA from cultured CD4+ T cells was sequenced. Each CDR3 protein gets one entry after TCRdb re-called the PCR reads with MiXCR. The sample holds 20,000 to 30,000 distinct CDR3 sequences, 62% seen once. This sample's treatment: approximately 10-day PBMC culture with coronavirus spike peptide pools or control peptides (ViraFEST assay). Which antigens these TCRs recognize remains unknown. Input material: CD4+ T cells from blood, cultured in vitro. The origin of the receptors is a human donor who had recovered from COVID-19.

V gene TRBV20-1 combines with J gene TRBJ2-7; 7 nucleotides align to TRBD1. J was trimmed by 7 bases and V by 0 bases; bases with no gene match: 12. The CDR3 extends over 15 amino acids. Looked up from germline, CDR1 is DFQATT and CDR2 is SNEGSKA (reference sequence). CDR3 nucleotides: TGCAGTGCTAGAGACAGTAGGACAGGCACTAGGGAGCAGTACTTC. As protein: CSARDSRTGTREQYF.

The V call is TRBV23-1, the J call TRBJ2-4; a possible D gene is TRBD2 (5 bases). TRBV23-1 falls under the ORF class, with uncertain function. The V and J ends lost 8 bases and 0 bases respectively, with 14 bases between them. CDR3 length: 15 residues. CDR3 amino acids: CASSRRTVAKNIQYF. The CDR3, as DNA: TGCGCCAGCTCCCGGAGGACCGTAGCCAAAAACATTCAGTACTTC.

The chain has TRBV6-1 and TRBJ1-3; TRBD1 aligns across 9 bases. Losses at the gene ends were 6 bases for V and 3 bases for J; bases not matched to a gene: 6. In germline, CDR1 is MNHNS, CDR2 SASEGT. The CDR3 contains 15 residues. The CDR3 loop is CASSDYRGRGNTIYF. The CDR3, as DNA: TGTGCCAGCAGCGATTACAGGGGGCGTGGAAACACCATATATTTT.

This clonotype came up a few times. This rearrangement joins TRBV29-1 to TRBJ1-1; weak D call: TRBD1 (6 bases). V lost 2 bases to trimming and J lost 4 bases, with 8 bases between them. The CDR3 spans 12 residues. CDR1 is SQVTM, CDR2 ANQGSEA, per germline. The CDR3 DNA follows: TGCAGCGTTGAAAGGGGGACCACTGAAGCTTTCTTT. Translating gives CSVERGTTEAFF.

The J gene is TRBJ1-1, the V gene TRBV12-3 or TRBV12-4; no firm D call. This CDR3 has 13 residues. Trimming shortened V by 3 bases and J by 5 bases, and 10 bases separated the two germline ends. Written as DNA, the CDR3 is TGTGCCAGCAGTTTGGGCCTAGGGACTGAAGCTTTCTTT. Translating it yields CASSLGLGTEAFF.

The rearrangement uses TRBV7-2 and TRBJ2-4, with 8 bases lining up with TRBD1. With 4 bases clipped from V and 1 base from J, the junction kept 9 bases outside the gene matches. This CDR3 comprises 17 residues. Germline CDR1 reads SGHTA; CDR2 reads FQGNSA. CDR3 DNA: TGTGCCAGCAGCTCGTATCAGGGGGCTGGGGCCAAAAACATTCAGTACTTC. Its translation is CASSSYQGAGAKNIQYF. Full variable domain (outside the CDR3, taken from reference TRBV7-2 and TRBJ2-4): GAGVSQSPSNKVTEKGKDVELRCDPISGHTALYWYRQSLGQGLEFLIYFQGNSAPDKSGLPSDRFSAERTGGSVSTLTIQRTQQEDSAVYLCASSSYQGAGAKNIQYFGAGTRLSVL.

The V call is TRBV7-2, the J call TRBJ2-5, with TRBD2 matching 10 bases. The CDR3 sequence is 17 residues long. V was pared by 5 bases and J by 4 bases, with 13 bases of the junction left unmatched. Germline CDR1 reads SGHTA; CDR2 reads FQGNSA. CDR3 DNA: TGTGCCAGCAGCGGAGCGGGAGGGCCTCTGAATGGAGAGACCCAGTACTTC. The encoded protein is CASSGAGGPLNGETQYF.

This sequence joins TRBV5-1 and TRBJ1-1, with D unclear. V lost 0 bases to trimming and J lost 7 bases, with 10 bases between them. This CDR3 spans 13 amino acids. CDR1 is SGHRS and CDR2 is YFSETQ in the germline V gene. The DNA of the CDR3 is TGCGCCAGCAGCTTGGGCCGGCAAATTGAAGCTTTCTTT. Its protein is CASSLGRQIEAFF.

In its sample, this clonotype was seen once. The chain is built from TRBV20-1 and TRBJ1-5; D possibly corresponds to TRBD1 (5 bases). CDR1 and CDR2 from the germline V gene are DFQATT and SNEGSKA (reference sequence). The V and J ends lost 7 bases and 1 base respectively, with 11 bases between them. This CDR3 is 13 amino acids long. CDR3 sequence reads: CSVKGTSNQPQHF. Here the CDR3 DNA reads TGCAGTGTCAAGGGGACCAGCAATCAGCCCCAGCATTTT.

The J gene is TRBJ1-1, the V gene TRBV7-8; D possibly corresponds to TRBD1 (5 bases). Per the germline V gene, CDR1 is SGHVS and CDR2 is FQNEAQ. This CDR3 has 13 residues. V shed 5 bases and J shed 9 bases, with 16 bases lying between them. The DNA of the CDR3 is TGTGCCAGCAGCCTGGACAAGCGTGGGCAAGCTTTCTTT. Translating it yields CASSLDKRGQAFF.

This chain joins TRBV6-1 and TRBJ2-3; no firm D call. The germline CDR1 and CDR2 sequences are MNHNS and SASEGT. The CDR3 is 12 residues long. V dropped 3 bases and J dropped 6 bases, with 7 bases sitting between them. CDR3 in amino acids: CASSESRDTQYF. CDR3 sequence (DNA): TGTGCCAGCAGTGAGTCTCGTGATACGCAGTATTTT.

The genes are TRBV20-1 and TRBJ2-3, with 9 bases fitting TRBD2. The CDR3 totals 15 residues. J lost 2 bases, V lost 3 bases, and 6 bases had no gene match. The germline gives CDR1 DFQATT, CDR2 SNEGSKA (reference sequence). CDR3 bases: TGCAGTGCTAGCCTAGCGGGACCGATCACAGATACGCAGTATTTT. This encodes CSASLAGPITDTQYF.

The rearrangement joins TRBV20-1 to TRBJ2-2; D might be TRBD2 (5 bases). The CDR3 length is 15 residues. The germline V and J ends were trimmed by 0 bases and 3 bases, with 11 bases remaining between them. Germline V CDR1 and CDR2: DFQATT, SNEGSKA (reference sequence). This chain's CDR3 is CSAREISADTGELFF. CDR3 nucleotides: TGCAGTGCTAGAGAAATTTCAGCGGACACCGGGGAGCTGTTTTTT.

This clonotype was counted only a few times. This chain links TRBV4-3 with TRBJ1-6; no clear D gene. Germline V gives CDR1 LGHNA, CDR2 YSLEER. Trimming removed 0 bases from V and 11 bases from J, with 20 bases in between. This CDR3 has 17 residues. The CDR3: CASSQDKGHWSGTPLHF. Here the CDR3 DNA reads TGCGCCAGCAGCCAAGATAAGGGTCACTGGTCGGGGACACCCCTCCACTTT.

This chain joins TRBV28 and TRBJ1-6, with TRBD1 identical over 8 bases. Germline V gene lookup returns CDR1 MDHEN and CDR2 SYDVKM. The CDR3 has 14 residues. V was pared by 6 bases and J by 11 bases, with 9 bases of the junction left unmatched. CDR3 sequence: CASRTGQAGTPLHF. The CDR3 DNA is TGTGCCAGCAGGACGGGACAGGCCGGGACACCCCTCCACTTT.

The rearrangement links TRBV29-1 to TRBJ2-3; D might be TRBD2 (5 bases). Germline CDR1 is SQVTM and CDR2 is ANQGSEA. The CDR3 spans 12 residues. Between the trimmed V and J ends, which lost 7 bases and 3 bases, there was a span of 11 bases. CDR3 DNA: TGCAGCGCACAACTAGGTACAGATACGCAGTATTTT. This codes for CSAQLGTDTQYF.

The gene calls are TRBV27 and TRBJ2-1; 9 bases line up with TRBD2. From germline, CDR1 is MNHEY and CDR2 SMNVEV (reference sequence). With V trimmed by 7 bases and J by 2 bases, 6 bases remained unmatched. There are 15 residues in the CDR3. The CDR3 here is CASTPGGRAYNEQFF. In DNA, the CDR3 is TGTGCCAGCACCCCGGGCGGGAGGGCCTACAATGAGCAGTTCTTC.

This rearrangement joins TRBV28 to TRBJ2-2; 10 nucleotides agree with TRBD1. The V gene's germline CDR1 is MDHEN and CDR2 SYDVKM. The CDR3 spans 16 residues. With 6 bases clipped from V and 5 bases from J, the junction kept 9 bases outside the gene matches. The CDR3 nucleotides are TGTGCCAGCAGCTCCCGACAGGGGGCTCGAACCGGGGAGCTGTTTTTT. Its translation: CASSSRQGARTGELFF.

V is TRBV30 and J is TRBJ1-4; D is perhaps TRBD1 (5 bases). From germline, CDR1 is GTSNPN and CDR2 SVGIG (reference sequence). The CDR3 spans 14 residues. Between the trimmed V and J ends, which lost 2 bases and 6 bases, there was a span of 13 bases. CDR3 coding DNA: TGTGCCTGGAGTCATCAGGGTCGTTATGAAAAACTGTTTTTT. Its translation is CAWSHQGRYEKLFF.

V gene TRBV19 combines with J gene TRBJ1-5, with D possibly TRBD1 on 6 matching bases. This CDR3 spans 16 amino acids. Trimming left V 2 bases short and J 0 bases short, with 11 bases between. Germline V gene lookup returns CDR1 LNHDA and CDR2 SQIVND (reference sequence). The CDR3 reads CASSIRDTYSNQPQHF. DNA for the CDR3: TGTGCCAGTAGTATAAGGGACACTTATAGCAATCAGCCCCAGCATTTT.

Written as DNA, the CDR3 is TGTGCCAGCAGCTTAGGTAGCCAAGAGACCCAGTACTTC. Amino acid sequence: CASSLGSQETQYF. This chain connects TRBV7-3 to TRBJ2-5; no definite D call. Germline CDR1 reads SGHTA; CDR2 reads FQGTGA. The CDR3 consists of 13 residues. The germline V and J ends were trimmed by 2 bases and 1 base, with 5 bases remaining between them.

The chain carries TRBV15 and TRBJ2-3; TRBD2 is a possible D gene (5 bases). This CDR3 region has 14 residues. The ends were cut back, 3 bases at V and 4 bases at J, with 11 bases in the middle. Germline V gene lookup returns CDR1 LNHNV and CDR2 YYDKDF (reference sequence). The CDR3 coding sequence is TGTGCCACCAGCAGCCCAGAGAGGGCAGATACGCAGTATTTT. Translation gives CATSSPERADTQYF.

The chain carries TRBV25-1 and TRBJ2-2; maybe TRBD2 (6 bases). The CDR3 spans 15 residues. From germline, CDR1 is MGHDK and CDR2 SYGVNS. Trimming removed 3 bases at V and 4 bases at J, with 12 bases between. The CDR3 coding sequence is TGTGCCAGCAGTGATACTTCGGGGGTCACCGGGGAGCTGTTTTTT. Translated: CASSDTSGVTGELFF. Variable domain in full (rest from reference TRBV25-1 and TRBJ2-2): EADIYQTPRYLVIGTGKKITLECSQTMGHDKMYWYQQDPGMELHLIHYSYGVNSTEKGDLSSESTVSRIRTEHFPLTLESARPSHTSQYLCASSDTSGVTGELFFGEGSRLTVL.

The sample holds one count of this clonotype. The chain joins TRBV9 to TRBJ1-1, with D maybe TRBD1 (6 bases). V lost 6 bases to trimming and J lost 0 bases, with 12 bases between them. The CDR3 loop spans 14 amino acids. Germline CDR1 and CDR2: SGDLS and YYNGEE. In DNA form, the CDR3 reads TGTGCCAGCACCAGACAGGAATTGAACACTGAAGCTTTCTTT. Translation: CASTRQELNTEAFF.

The rearrangement joins TRBV5-1 to TRBJ1-6, with 7 bases identical to TRBD1. J gave up 0 bases and V 3 bases, and 0 bases lay outside the gene matches. CDR3 length: 15 amino acids. Per the germline V gene, CDR1 is SGHRS and CDR2 is YFSETQ. The CDR3 DNA reads TGCGCCAGCAGCTGGGACAGCTCCTATAATTCACCCCTCCACTTT. It is translated as CASSWDSSYNSPLHF. Supplemented by reference TRBV5-1 and TRBJ1-6, the full variable domain reads KAGVTQTPRYLIKTRGQQVTLSCSPISGHRSVSWYQQTPGQGLQFLFEYFSETQRNKGNFPGRFSGRQFSNSRSEMNVSTLELGDSALYLCASSWDSSYNSPLHFGNGTRLTVT.

A few counts support this clonotype. The genes are TRBV28 and TRBJ1-5; a possible D gene is TRBD1 (5 bases). Germline loops: CDR1 MDHEN, CDR2 SYDVKM. The CDR3 loop spans 14 amino acids. Trimming stripped 2 bases from V and 3 bases from J, with 8 bases between. The CDR3: CASSLGGHNQPQHF. The CDR3 nucleotides are TGTGCCAGCAGTTTAGGAGGACACAATCAGCCCCAGCATTTT.

Only one count was recorded for this clonotype. The chain carries TRBV10-1 and TRBJ1-1, with a weak D call TRBD1 (5 bases). Trimming removed 3 bases at V and 0 bases at J, with 17 bases between. This CDR3 spans 17 amino acids. Germline loops: CDR1 WNHNN, CDR2 SYGVQD (reference sequence). CDR3 DNA sequence: TGCGCCAGCAGTGATAACCTCTTAGGGGCCGTGAACACTGAAGCTTTCTTT. Translated, it gives CASSDNLLGAVNTEAFF.

This clonotype was counted only a few times. The chain carries TRBV7-6 and TRBJ1-6; no reliable D call. Germline V gene sequence: CDR1 SGHVS, CDR2 FNYEAQ. The V end lost 5 bases, the J end lost 7 bases, and 21 bases lay between the germline ends. The CDR3 spans 17 residues. CDR3 protein: CASSPARGKDVNSPLHF. In DNA, the CDR3 is TGTGCCAGCAGCCCCGCCCGCGGAAAGGATGTGAATTCACCCCTCCACTTT.